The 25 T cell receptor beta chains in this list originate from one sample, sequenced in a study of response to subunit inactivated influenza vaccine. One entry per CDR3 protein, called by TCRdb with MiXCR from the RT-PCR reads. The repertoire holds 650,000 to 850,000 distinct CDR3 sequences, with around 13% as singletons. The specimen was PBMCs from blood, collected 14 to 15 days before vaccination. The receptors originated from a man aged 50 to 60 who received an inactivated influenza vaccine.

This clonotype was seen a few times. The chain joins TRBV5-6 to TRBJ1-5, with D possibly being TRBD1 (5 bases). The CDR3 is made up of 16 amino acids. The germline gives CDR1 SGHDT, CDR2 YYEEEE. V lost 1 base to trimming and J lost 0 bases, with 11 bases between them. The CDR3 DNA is TGTGCCAGCAGCTTGTGGGGGGGTACTAGCAATCAGCCCCAGCATTTT. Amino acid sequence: CASSLWGGTSNQPQHF.

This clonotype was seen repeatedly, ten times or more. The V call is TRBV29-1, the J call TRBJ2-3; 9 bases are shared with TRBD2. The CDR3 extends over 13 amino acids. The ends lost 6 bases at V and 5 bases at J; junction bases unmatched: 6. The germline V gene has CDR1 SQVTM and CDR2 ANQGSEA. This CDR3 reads CSVSSGTVDTQYF. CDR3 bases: TGCAGCGTATCTAGCGGGACGGTAGATACGCAGTATTTT.

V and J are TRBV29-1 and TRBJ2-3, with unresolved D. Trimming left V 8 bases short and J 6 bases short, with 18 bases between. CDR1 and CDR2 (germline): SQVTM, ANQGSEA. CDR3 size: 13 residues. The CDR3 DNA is TGCAGCTCTGCTCAGCAGCAGGCGGATACGCAGTATTTT. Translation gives CSSAQQQADTQYF.

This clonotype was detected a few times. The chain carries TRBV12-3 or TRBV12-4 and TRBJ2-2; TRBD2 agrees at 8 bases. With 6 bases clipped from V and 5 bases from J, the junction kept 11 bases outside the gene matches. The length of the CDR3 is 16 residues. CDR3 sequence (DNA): TGTGCCAGCAGGCGAACGAGCGGGAGCGGTACCGGGGAGCTGTTTTTT. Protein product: CASRRTSGSGTGELFF.

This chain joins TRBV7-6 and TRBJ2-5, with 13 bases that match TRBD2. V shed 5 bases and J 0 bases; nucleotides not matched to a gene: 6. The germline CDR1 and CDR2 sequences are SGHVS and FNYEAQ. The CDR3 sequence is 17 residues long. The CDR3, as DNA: TGTGCCAGCAGCCCCGGGACTAGCGGGATGTACCAAGAGACCCAGTACTTC. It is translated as CASSPGTSGMYQETQYF.

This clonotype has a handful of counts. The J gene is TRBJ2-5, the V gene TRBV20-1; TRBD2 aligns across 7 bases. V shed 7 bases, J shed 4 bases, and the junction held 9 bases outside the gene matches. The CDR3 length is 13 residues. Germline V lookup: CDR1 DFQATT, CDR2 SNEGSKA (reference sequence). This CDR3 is CSVRIAGVETQYF. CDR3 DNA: TGCAGTGTTAGGATTGCGGGAGTAGAGACCCAGTACTTC.

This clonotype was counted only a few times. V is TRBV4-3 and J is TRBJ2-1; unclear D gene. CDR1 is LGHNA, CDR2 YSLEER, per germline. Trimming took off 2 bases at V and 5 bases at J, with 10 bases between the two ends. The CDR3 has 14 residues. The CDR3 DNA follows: TGCGCCAGCAGCCAATCTAGTAGCCACAATGAGCAGTTCTTC. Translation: CASSQSSSHNEQFF.

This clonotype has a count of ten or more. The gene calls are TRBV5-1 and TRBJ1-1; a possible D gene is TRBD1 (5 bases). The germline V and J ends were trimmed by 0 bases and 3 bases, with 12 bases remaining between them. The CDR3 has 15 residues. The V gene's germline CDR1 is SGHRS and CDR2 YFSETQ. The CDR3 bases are TGCGCCAGCAGCTTGGGGCAGGGCCGGGACACTGAAGCTTTCTTT. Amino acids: CASSLGQGRDTEAFF.

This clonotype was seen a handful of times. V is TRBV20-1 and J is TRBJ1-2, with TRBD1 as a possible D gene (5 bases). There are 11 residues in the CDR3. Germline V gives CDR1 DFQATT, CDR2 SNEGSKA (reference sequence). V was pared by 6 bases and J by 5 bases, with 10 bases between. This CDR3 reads CSAVRQYGYTF. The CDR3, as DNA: TGCAGTGCCGTAAGACAGTATGGCTACACCTTC.

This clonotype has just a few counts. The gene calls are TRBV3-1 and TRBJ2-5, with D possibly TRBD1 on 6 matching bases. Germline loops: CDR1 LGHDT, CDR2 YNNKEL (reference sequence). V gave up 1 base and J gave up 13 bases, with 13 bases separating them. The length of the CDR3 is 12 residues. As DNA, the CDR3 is TGTGCCAGCAGCCAAGTGACGGACAGACTGTACTTC. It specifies CASSQVTDRLYF.

The CDR3: CASSPPGLAFNEQFF. The CDR3 DNA follows: TGTGCCAGCTCACCACCGGGACTAGCGTTCAATGAGCAGTTCTTC. The chain combines TRBV18 with TRBJ2-1; 10 bases are shared with TRBD2. Germline V gene data show CDR1 as KGHSH and CDR2 as LQKENI. This CDR3 has 15 residues. Trimming removed 0 bases from V and 6 bases from J; junction bases left unmatched: 2.

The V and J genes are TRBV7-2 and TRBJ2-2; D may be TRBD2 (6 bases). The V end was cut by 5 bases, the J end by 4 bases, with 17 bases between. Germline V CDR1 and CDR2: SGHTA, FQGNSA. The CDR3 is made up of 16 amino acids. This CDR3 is CASSPAGRSTTGELFF. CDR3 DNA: TGTGCCAGCAGCCCCGCGGGACGGAGTACCACCGGGGAGCTGTTTTTT.

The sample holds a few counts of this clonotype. The CDR3 reads CASSAEGGKDTQYF. The CDR3 DNA sequence: TGTGCCAGCAGTGCGGAAGGGGGCAAAGATACGCAGTATTTT. This chain connects TRBV2 to TRBJ2-3; TRBD1 matches at 7 bases. J lost 5 bases, V lost 4 bases, and 6 bases had no gene match. In germline, CDR1 is SNHLY, CDR2 FYNNEI. The CDR3 is made up of 14 amino acids.

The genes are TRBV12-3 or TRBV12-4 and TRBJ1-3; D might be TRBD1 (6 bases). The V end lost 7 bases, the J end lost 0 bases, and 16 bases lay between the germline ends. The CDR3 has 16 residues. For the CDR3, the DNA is TGTGCCAGCAAGGGGCTACAGGGCCCCTCTGGAAACACCATATATTTT. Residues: CASKGLQGPSGNTIYF.

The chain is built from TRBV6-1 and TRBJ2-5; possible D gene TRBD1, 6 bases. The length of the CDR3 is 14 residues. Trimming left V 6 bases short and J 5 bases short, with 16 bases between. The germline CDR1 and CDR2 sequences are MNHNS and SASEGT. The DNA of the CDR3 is TGTGCCAGCAGCCCGGTGGGGGCCGTGGAGACCCAGTACTTC. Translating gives CASSPVGAVETQYF.

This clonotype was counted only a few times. CDR3 DNA sequence: TGTGCCAGCAGTTTTTCGGACAAGAGATCCTACGAGCAGTACTTC. Translated, it gives CASSFSDKRSYEQYF. The chain employs TRBV28 and TRBJ2-7, with a possible D match to TRBD1 (5 bases). Germline V gene data show CDR1 as MDHEN and CDR2 as SYDVKM. CDR3 length equals 15 residues. With 3 bases removed from V and 1 base from J, the gap between germline ends came to 13 bases.

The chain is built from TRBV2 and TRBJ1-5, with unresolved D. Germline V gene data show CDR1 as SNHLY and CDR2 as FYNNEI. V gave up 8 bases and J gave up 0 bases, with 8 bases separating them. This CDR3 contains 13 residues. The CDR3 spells CASVVNSNQPQHF. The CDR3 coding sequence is TGTGCCAGCGTGGTAAATAGCAATCAGCCCCAGCATTTT. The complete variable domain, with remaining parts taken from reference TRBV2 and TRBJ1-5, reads EPEVTQTPSHQVTQMGQEVILRCVPISNHLYFYWYRQILGQKVEFLVSFYNNEISEKSEIFDDQFSVERPDGSNFTLKIRSTKLEDSAMYFCASVVNSNQPQHFGDGTRLSIL.

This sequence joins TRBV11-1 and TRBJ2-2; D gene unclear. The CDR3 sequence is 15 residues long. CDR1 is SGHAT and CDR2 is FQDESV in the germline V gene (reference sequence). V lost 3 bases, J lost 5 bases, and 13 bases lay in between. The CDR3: CASSLTISPTGELFF. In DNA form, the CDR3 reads TGTGCCAGCAGCTTGACCATCTCGCCGACCGGGGAGCTGTTTTTT.

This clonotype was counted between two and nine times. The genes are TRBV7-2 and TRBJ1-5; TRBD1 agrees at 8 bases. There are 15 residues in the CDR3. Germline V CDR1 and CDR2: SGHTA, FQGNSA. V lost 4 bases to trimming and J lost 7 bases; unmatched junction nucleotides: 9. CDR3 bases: TGTGCCAGCAGCTCCAGGACAGGGTCTGGCCAGCCCCAGCATTTT. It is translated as CASSSRTGSGQPQHF.

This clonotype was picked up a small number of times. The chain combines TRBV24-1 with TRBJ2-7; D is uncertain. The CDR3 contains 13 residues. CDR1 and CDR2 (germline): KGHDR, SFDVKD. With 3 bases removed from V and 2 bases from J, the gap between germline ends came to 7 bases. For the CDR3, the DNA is TGTGCCACCAGTGATCCCCGTACCTACGAGCAGTACTTC. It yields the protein CATSDPRTYEQYF.

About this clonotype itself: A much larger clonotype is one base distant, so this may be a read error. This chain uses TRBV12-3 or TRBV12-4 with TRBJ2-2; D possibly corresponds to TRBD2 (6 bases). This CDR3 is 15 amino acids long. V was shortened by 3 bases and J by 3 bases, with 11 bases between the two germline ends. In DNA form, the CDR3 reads TGTGCCAGCAGTTTTGCGGGGTCGGACACCGGGGAGCTGTTTTTT. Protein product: CASSFAGSDTGELFF.

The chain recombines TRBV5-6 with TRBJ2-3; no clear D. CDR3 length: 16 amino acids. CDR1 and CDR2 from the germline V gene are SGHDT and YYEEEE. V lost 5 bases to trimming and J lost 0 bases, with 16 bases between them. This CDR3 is CASRMSRRQSTDTQYF. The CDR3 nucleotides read TGTGCCAGCAGAATGAGCCGGCGACAAAGCACAGATACGCAGTATTTT.

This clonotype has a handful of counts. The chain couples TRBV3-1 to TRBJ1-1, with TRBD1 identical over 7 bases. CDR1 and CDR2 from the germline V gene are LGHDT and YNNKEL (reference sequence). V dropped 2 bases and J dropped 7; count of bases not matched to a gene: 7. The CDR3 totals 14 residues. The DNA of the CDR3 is TGTGCCAGCAGCCAATCACAGGGGCGGTTTGAAGCTTTCTTT. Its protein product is CASSQSQGRFEAFF. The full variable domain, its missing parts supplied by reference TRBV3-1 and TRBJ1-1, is DTAVSQTPKYLVTQMGNDKSIKCEQNLGHDTMYWYKQDSKKFLKIMFSYNNKELIINETVPNRFSPKSPDKAHLNLHINSLELGDSAVYFCASSQSQGRFEAFFGQGTRLTVV.

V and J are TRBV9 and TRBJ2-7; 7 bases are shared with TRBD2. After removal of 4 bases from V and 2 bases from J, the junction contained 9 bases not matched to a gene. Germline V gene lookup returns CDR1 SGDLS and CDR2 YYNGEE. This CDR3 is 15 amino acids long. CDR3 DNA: TGTGCCAGCAGCAGAGCGGGGACTCTCCCCTACGAGCAGTACTTC. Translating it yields CASSRAGTLPYEQYF.

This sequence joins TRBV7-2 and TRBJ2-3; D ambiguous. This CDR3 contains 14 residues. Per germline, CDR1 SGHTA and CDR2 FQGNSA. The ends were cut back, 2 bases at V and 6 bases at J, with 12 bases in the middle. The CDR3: CASSLTPRRDTQYF. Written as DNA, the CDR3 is TGTGCCAGCAGCTTAACCCCCCGCCGGGATACGCAGTATTTT.